These 6 T cell receptor beta chains originate from one sample sequenced in a study of tumor-infiltrating lymphocytes in primary liver carcinoma. TCR beta cDNA was prepared out of roughly 500 ng total RNA by means of a constant-region primer. Slightly modified ARM-PCR served as the procedure for the TCR beta libraries. These libraries came from three rounds of nested multiplex PCR. With TRBV1-TRBV30 forward primers and a C-beta reverse primer, the first two PCR rounds were run for roughly 10 cycles each. TCRdb re-analysed the multiplex PCR reads in MiXCR, keeping a single row per CDR3 protein. Altogether fewer than 350,000 distinct CDR3 sequences are present, 50% to 70% being singletons, with the ten largest covering 9% to 10%. For blood RNA, unsorted whole blood served as the source, and germline DNA was extracted too. The sample consisted of peripheral blood. The receptors were gathered from a man in his forties with primary liver carcinoma and hepatitis B virus infection.

Points on this clonotype: The missing conserved phenylalanine or tryptophan at the end of this CDR3 makes a read error likely. The V and J genes are TRBV10-3 and TRBJ1-6; D unresolved. The germline CDR1 and CDR2 sequences are ENHRY and SYGVKD. CDR3 length: 15 amino acids. The CDR3 sequence: CTISEEGVVPSHLHS. In nucleotides, the CDR3 is TGTACCATCAGTGAAGAAGGAGTGGTTCCCTCACACCTCCACTCT.

In its sample, this clonotype was seen a few times. This chain connects TRBV5-1 to TRBJ1-4; weak D call: TRBD1 (5 bases). Trimming removed 0 bases from V and 5 bases from J, with 5 bases in between. This CDR3 contains 13 residues. Per the germline V gene, CDR1 is SGHRS and CDR2 is YFSETQ. The CDR3 is CASSLGQNEKLFF. CDR3 nucleotide sequence: TGCGCCAGCAGCTTGGGACAGAATGAAAAACTGTTTTTT.

A remark on this clonotype: Just one base apart from a much larger clone, this may be a read error. The chain links TRBV10-3 to TRBJ1-5; 7 bases align to TRBD1. CDR1 and CDR2 (germline): ENHRY, SYGVKD. This CDR3 is built from 14 residues. The trim removed 5 bases at V and 5 bases at J, leaving 6 bases unmatched. CDR3 region: CAISLTGLDQPQHF. In nucleotides, the CDR3 is TGTGCCATCAGTTTGACAGGGTTGGATCAGCCCCAGCATTTT.

As regards this clonotype: A much larger clone differs from this one at a single base, so this may be a read error. This rearrangement joins TRBV6-1 to TRBJ2-3; 10 nucleotides match TRBD2. The CDR3 extends over 14 amino acids. The germline V gene encodes CDR1 MNHNS and CDR2 SASEGT. The chain's CDR3 is CASSGGLAADTRYF. The CDR3 DNA reads as TGTGCCAGCAGTGGTGGACTAGCGGCAGATACGCGGTATTTT.

To note about this clonotype: Since a much larger clone is just one base distant, this may be a read error. V is TRBV4-3 and J is TRBJ1-6; no clear D gene. The germline CDR1 and CDR2 sequences are LGHNA and YSLEER. The CDR3 has 17 residues. CDR3 sequence (DNA): TGCGCCAACAGCCCCCAGGAAGGGATCTCCTATAATTCACCCCTCCACTTT. This sequence encodes CANSPQEGISYNSPLHF.

This clonotype has ten or more counts. V and J are TRBV10-2 and TRBJ2-3, with 8 bases fitting TRBD2. V shed 0 bases and J 6 bases; nucleotides not matched to a gene: 5. In germline, CDR1 is WSHSY, CDR2 SAAADI. The CDR3 totals 15 residues. The CDR3 DNA is TGCGCCAGCAGTGAGTCAAAAGCGGGAGTGGATACGCAGTATTTT. Its translation is CASSESKAGVDTQYF.